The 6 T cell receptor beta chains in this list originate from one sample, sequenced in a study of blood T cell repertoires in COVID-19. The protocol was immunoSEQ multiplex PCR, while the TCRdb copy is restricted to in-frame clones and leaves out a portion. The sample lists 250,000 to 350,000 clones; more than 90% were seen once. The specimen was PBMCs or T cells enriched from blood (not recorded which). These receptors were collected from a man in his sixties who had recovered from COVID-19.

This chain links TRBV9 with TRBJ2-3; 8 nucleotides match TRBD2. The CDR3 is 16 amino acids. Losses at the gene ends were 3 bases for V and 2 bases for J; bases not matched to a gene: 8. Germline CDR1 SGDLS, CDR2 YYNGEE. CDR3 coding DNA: TGTGCCAGCAGCGCTCTCCCGGGGGGGGCCACAGATACGCAGTATTTT. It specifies CASSALPGGATDTQYF.

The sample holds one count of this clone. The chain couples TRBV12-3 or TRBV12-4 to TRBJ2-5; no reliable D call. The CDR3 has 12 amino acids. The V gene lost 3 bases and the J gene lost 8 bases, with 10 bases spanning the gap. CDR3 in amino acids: CASSFSEETQYF. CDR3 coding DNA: TGTGCCAGCAGTTTTTCAGAGGAAACCCAGTACTTC.

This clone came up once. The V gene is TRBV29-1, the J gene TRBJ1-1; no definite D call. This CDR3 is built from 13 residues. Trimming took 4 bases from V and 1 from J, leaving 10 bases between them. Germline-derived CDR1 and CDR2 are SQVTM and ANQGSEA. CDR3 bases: TGCAGCGTTGGGAACAGCAGGAACACTGAAGCTTTCTTT. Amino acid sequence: CSVGNSRNTEAFF.

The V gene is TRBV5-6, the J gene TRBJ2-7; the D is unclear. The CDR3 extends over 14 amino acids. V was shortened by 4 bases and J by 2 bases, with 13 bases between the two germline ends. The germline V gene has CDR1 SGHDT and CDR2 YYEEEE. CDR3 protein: CASSPIGTAYEQYF. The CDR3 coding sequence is TGTGCCAGCAGCCCCATTGGCACCGCCTACGAGCAGTACTTC.

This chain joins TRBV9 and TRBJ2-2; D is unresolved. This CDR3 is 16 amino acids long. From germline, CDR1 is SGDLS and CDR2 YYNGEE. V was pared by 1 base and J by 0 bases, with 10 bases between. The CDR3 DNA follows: TGTGCCAGCAGCGTAAGGAGTTTGCCGAACACCGGGGAGCTGTTTTTT. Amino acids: CASSVRSLPNTGELFF. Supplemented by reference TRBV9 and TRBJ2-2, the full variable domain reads DSGVTQTPKHLITATGQRVTLRCSPRSGDLSVYWYQQSLDQGLQFLIQYYNGEERAKGNILERFSAQQFPDLHSELNLSSLELGDSALYFCASSVRSLPNTGELFFGEGSRLTVL.

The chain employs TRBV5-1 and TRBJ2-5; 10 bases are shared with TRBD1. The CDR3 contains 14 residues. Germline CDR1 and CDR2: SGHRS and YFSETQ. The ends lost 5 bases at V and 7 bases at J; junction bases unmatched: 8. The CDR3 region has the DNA TGCGCCAGCAGAGCGACAGGGGGCTCGGGGACCCAGTACTTC. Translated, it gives CASRATGGSGTQYF.